The 16 T cell receptor beta chains given below trace back to one sample, sequenced in a study of graft-versus-host responses after intestinal transplantation. These receptors lack a known antigen. Repertoires were generated with immunoSEQ multiplex PCR, while TCRdb's copy carries only in-frame clones and drops some. Among around 100,000 clones listed, approximately 90% were seen once. The source was unstimulated CD4+ T cells sorted from spleen or lymph node cells, collected before transplant. Source of these receptors: a human donor who was the organ donor for an intestinal transplant.

The rearrangement links TRBV18 to TRBJ2-3; the D gene is possibly TRBD1 (5 bases). The CDR3 has 15 residues. The V gene lost 1 base and the J gene lost 5 bases, with 13 bases spanning the gap. Germline V CDR1 and CDR2: KGHSH, LQKENI. The CDR3 is CASSPRKDTGDTQYF. Written as DNA, the CDR3 is TGTGCCAGCTCACCACGTAAGGACACTGGAGATACGCAGTATTTT. Based on the CDR3 plus reference TRBV18 and TRBJ2-3, the full variable domain is NAGVMQNPRHLVRRRGQEARLRCSPMKGHSHVYWYRQLPEEGLKFMVYLQKENIIDESGMPKERFSAEFPKEGPSILRIQQVVRGDSAAYFCASSPRKDTGDTQYFGPGTRLTVL.

The chain links TRBV5-1 to TRBJ2-3, with 8 bases matching TRBD1. The CDR3 consists of 16 residues. Unmatched junction bases numbered 13, after V lost 4 bases and J lost 6 bases. The germline V gene has CDR1 SGHRS and CDR2 YFSETQ. This chain's CDR3 is CASSMEPTGEADTQYF. The CDR3 nucleotides are TGCGCCAGCAGCATGGAACCGACAGGGGAGGCGGATACGCAGTATTTT.

The chain carries TRBV7-2 and TRBJ2-7; possibly TRBD1 or TRBD2 for D (6 bases each). This CDR3 spans 14 amino acids. Germline V gene data show CDR1 as SGHTA and CDR2 as FQGNSA. The germline V and J ends were trimmed by 5 bases and 4 bases, with 15 bases remaining between them. The DNA for the CDR3 is TGTGCCAGCAGCCAAACCCGGGGGCCTTACGAGCAGTACTTC. It codes for CASSQTRGPYEQYF.

This sequence joins TRBV6-1 and TRBJ2-2; 10 nucleotides line up with TRBD1. The CDR3 is made up of 14 amino acids. With 7 bases clipped from V and 4 bases from J, the junction kept 3 bases outside the gene matches. Germline CDR1 is MNHNS and CDR2 is SASEGT. The CDR3 sequence: CASIWDRGTGELFF. The CDR3 DNA sequence: TGTGCCAGCATCTGGGACAGGGGCACCGGGGAGCTGTTTTTT.

This sequence joins TRBV6-1 and TRBJ1-1; D ambiguous. Per germline, CDR1 MNHNS and CDR2 SASEGT. CDR3 length: 12 residues. V was cut by 5 bases and J by 0 bases, with 4 bases left in between. As DNA, the CDR3 is TGTGCCAGCAGTTGGATGAACACTGAAGCTTTCTTT. Encoded protein: CASSWMNTEAFF.

This sequence joins TRBV19 and TRBJ2-2, with D hard to call. CDR3 length equals 14 residues. The germline V gene encodes CDR1 LNHDA and CDR2 SQIVND (reference sequence). V dropped 1 base and J dropped 2 bases, with 5 bases sitting between them. The CDR3 protein is CASSIASNTGELFF. In DNA form, the CDR3 reads TGTGCCAGTAGTATAGCGTCCAACACCGGGGAGCTGTTTTTT. The whole variable domain, remainder taken from reference TRBV19 and TRBJ2-2, is DGGITQSPKYLFRKEGQNVTLSCEQNLNHDAMYWYRQDPGQGLRLIYYSQIVNDFQKGDIAEGYSVSREKKESFPLTVTSAQKNPTAFYLCASSIASNTGELFFGEGSRLTVL.

The rearrangement links TRBV6-5 to TRBJ1-2; the D is unclear. This CDR3 is 13 amino acids long. Germline V CDR1 and CDR2: MNHEY, SVGAGI. V was shortened by 6 bases and J by 4 bases, with 12 bases between the two germline ends. The CDR3 DNA is TGTGCCAGCAGCCCGCAGGATCGCTATGGCTACACCTTC. It is translated as CASSPQDRYGYTF.

This rearrangement joins TRBV10-3 to TRBJ1-1; no firm D call. The CDR3 has 13 residues. Between the trimmed V and J ends, which lost 2 bases and 2 bases, there was a span of 6 bases. Germline V CDR1 and CDR2: ENHRY, SYGVKD. CDR3 in amino acids: CAISETANTEAFF. In DNA, the CDR3 is TGTGCCATCAGTGAGACAGCTAACACTGAAGCTTTCTTT.

The V call is TRBV13, the J call TRBJ2-1, with D tentatively TRBD1 (5 bases). The V and J ends lost 5 bases and 4 bases respectively, with 12 bases between them. Germline CDR1 reads PRHDT; CDR2 reads FYEKMQ (reference sequence). The CDR3 covers 14 residues. CDR3 amino acids: CASSLRVSYNEQFF. The CDR3 bases are TGTGCCAGCAGCCTCAGGGTCTCGTACAATGAGCAGTTCTTC.

The rearrangement uses TRBV12-5 and TRBJ2-1; TRBD2 aligns across 8 bases. The V gene end was trimmed by 4 bases and the J gene end by 8 bases; junction bases not matched to a gene: 22. This CDR3 spans 19 amino acids. The germline gives CDR1 LGHNT, CDR2 FRNRAP. CDR3 sequence: CASGYQAWFLSGSVDEQFF. The CDR3, as DNA: TGTGCTAGTGGTTACCAGGCCTGGTTCTTAAGCGGGAGTGTCGATGAGCAGTTCTTC. Complete variable domain (other parts from reference TRBV12-5 and TRBJ2-1): DARVTQTPRHKVTEMGQEVTMRCQPILGHNTVFWYRQTMMQGLELLAYFRNRAPLDDSGMPKDRFSAEMPDATLATLKIQPSEPRDSAVYFCASGYQAWFLSGSVDEQFFGPGTRLTVL.

This clone was seen just once. The V gene is TRBV7-9, the J gene TRBJ2-5, with 8 positions matching TRBD2. The length of the CDR3 is 14 residues. Germline CDR1 SEHNR, CDR2 FQNEAQ (reference sequence). V gave up 6 bases and J gave up 5 bases; unmatched junction bases: 8. CDR3: CASSFGLAWETQYF. The CDR3 coding sequence is TGTGCCAGCAGTTTCGGACTAGCTTGGGAGACCCAGTACTTC.

The gene calls are TRBV6-4 and TRBJ2-1; D uncertain. Per germline, CDR1 MRHNA and CDR2 SNTAGT. The CDR3 spans 14 residues. V was shortened by 8 bases and J by 5 bases, with 16 bases between the two germline ends. For the CDR3, the DNA is TGTGCCAGCGCCAAGGGTAACTACAACAATGAGCAGTTCTTC. Its protein product is CASAKGNYNNEQFF.

This clone has a handful of counts. CDR3 sequence: CASSVVNEKLFF. CDR3 in DNA: TGTGCCAGCAGTGTGGTTAATGAAAAACTGTTTTTT. This rearrangement joins TRBV2 to TRBJ1-4; D unresolved. The germline V gene has CDR1 SNHLY and CDR2 FYNNEI. V lost 4 bases, J lost 4 bases, and 4 bases lay in between. The CDR3 loop spans 12 amino acids.

V gene TRBV5-1 combines with J gene TRBJ2-7; possibly TRBD1 for D (6 bases). Trimming left V 0 bases short and J 6 bases short, with 7 bases between. Germline values: CDR1 SGHRS, CDR2 YFSETQ. The CDR3 is 12 amino acids. The DNA of the CDR3 is TGCGCCAGCAGCTTGGGAGGGGGCGAGCAGTACTTC. Protein: CASSLGGGEQYF.

The rearrangement links TRBV28 to TRBJ1-1; D is unclear. This CDR3 is 12 amino acids long. The V end lost 8 bases, the J end lost 3 bases, and 10 bases lay between the germline ends. Germline CDR1 and CDR2: MDHEN and SYDVKM. CDR3 region: CASHTGYTEAFF. CDR3 nucleotide sequence: TGTGCCAGCCATACGGGTTACACTGAAGCTTTCTTT.

The chain recombines TRBV6-5 with TRBJ1-1; 10 bases fit TRBD1. The CDR3 totals 15 residues. J was trimmed by 3 bases and V by 2 bases; bases with no gene match: 3. Germline assignment: CDR1 MNHEY and CDR2 SVGAGI. CDR3 loop: CASSYAGTGDTEAFF. CDR3 in DNA: TGTGCCAGCAGTTACGCCGGGACAGGGGACACTGAAGCTTTCTTT.